This is a list of T cell receptor beta chains from one sample in a study of technical replicates of blood from a few donors. Some clones are missing from TCRdb's copy, which holds only in-frame ones; the method was immunoSEQ multiplex PCR. The data show approximately 31,000 clones, around 94% seen once. The source material was PBMCs. These receptors all come from a human donor in good health. Some clones in this sample may be carry-over from other donors' samples. CDR3s include the opening cysteine and the closing phenylalanine or tryptophan. A D gene is named only where the DNA matches it firmly.

d_call: TRBD2
v_call: TRBV6-1
j_call: TRBJ2-7
cdr3_nt: TGTGCCAGCAGTGGGGGTTGGAGCGGGAGGCTCGACGAGCAGTACTTC
cdr3_aa: CASSGGWSGRLDEQYF

d_call: TRBD2
v_call: TRBV6-4
j_call: TRBJ2-3
cdr3_nt: TGTGCCAGCAGTGACACCGCGGGAGGACACACAGATACGCAGTATTTT
cdr3_aa: CASSDTAGGHTDTQYF

d_call: .
v_call: TRBV4-1
j_call: TRBJ1-1
cdr3_nt: TGCGCCAGCAGCCACCCAAACTTACAGACGGATGAAGCTTTCTTT
cdr3_aa: CASSHPNLQTDEAFF

d_call: TRBD2
v_call: TRBV27
j_call: TRBJ2-5
cdr3_nt: TGTGCCAGCAGTTTCGCGGGAGGACGGGAGACCCAGTACTTC
cdr3_aa: CASSFAGGRETQYF

d_call: .
v_call: TRBV23-1
j_call: TRBJ1-1
cdr3_nt: TGCGCCAGCAGTCAATCATCGGCAAAGACAGCTATGAACACTGAAGCTTTCTTT
cdr3_aa: CASSQSSAKTAMNTEAFF

d_call: TRBD1
v_call: TRBV9
j_call: TRBJ1-2
cdr3_nt: TGTGCCAGCAGCGTAGCTTGGACAGGGCATGACTATGGCTACACCTTC
cdr3_aa: CASSVAWTGHDYGYTF

d_call: .
v_call: TRBV7-7
j_call: TRBJ2-1
cdr3_nt: TGTGCCAGCAGCTTAGGGGCAGGGGACAAAAAATCCTACAATGAGCAGTTCTTC
cdr3_aa: CASSLGAGDKKSYNEQFF

d_call: TRBD1
v_call: TRBV25-1
j_call: TRBJ2-7
cdr3_nt: TGTGCCAGCAGTAAACAGGGGGCTGGACTCGAGCAGTACTTC
cdr3_aa: CASSKQGAGLEQYF

d_call: .
v_call: TRBV5-1
j_call: TRBJ2-7
cdr3_nt: TGCGCCAGCAGCTTGGAAGCGAACTCCCTCTACGAGCAGTACTTC
cdr3_aa: CASSLEANSLYEQYF

d_call: TRBD2
v_call: TRBV2
j_call: TRBJ2-5
cdr3_nt: TGTGCCAGCACTTTTACTAGCGGGGGGGCCGTAGAGACCCAGTACTTC
cdr3_aa: CASTFTSGGAVETQYF

d_call: .
v_call: TRBV6-1
j_call: TRBJ1-2
cdr3_nt: TGTGCCAGCAGTGAAGGGTCAGGGCCAGGCTATGGCTACACCTTC
cdr3_aa: CASSEGSGPGYGYTF

d_call: TRBD1
v_call: TRBV18
j_call: TRBJ2-2
cdr3_nt: TGTGCCAGCTCCCCCCGGACAGGCTCGGGCACCGGGGAGCTGTTTTTT
cdr3_aa: CASSPRTGSGTGELFF

d_call: .
v_call: TRBV5-6
j_call: TRBJ2-2
cdr3_nt: TGTGCCAGCAGCGACAGCGCCGCGAACACCGGGGAGCTGTTTTTT
cdr3_aa: CASSDSAANTGELFF